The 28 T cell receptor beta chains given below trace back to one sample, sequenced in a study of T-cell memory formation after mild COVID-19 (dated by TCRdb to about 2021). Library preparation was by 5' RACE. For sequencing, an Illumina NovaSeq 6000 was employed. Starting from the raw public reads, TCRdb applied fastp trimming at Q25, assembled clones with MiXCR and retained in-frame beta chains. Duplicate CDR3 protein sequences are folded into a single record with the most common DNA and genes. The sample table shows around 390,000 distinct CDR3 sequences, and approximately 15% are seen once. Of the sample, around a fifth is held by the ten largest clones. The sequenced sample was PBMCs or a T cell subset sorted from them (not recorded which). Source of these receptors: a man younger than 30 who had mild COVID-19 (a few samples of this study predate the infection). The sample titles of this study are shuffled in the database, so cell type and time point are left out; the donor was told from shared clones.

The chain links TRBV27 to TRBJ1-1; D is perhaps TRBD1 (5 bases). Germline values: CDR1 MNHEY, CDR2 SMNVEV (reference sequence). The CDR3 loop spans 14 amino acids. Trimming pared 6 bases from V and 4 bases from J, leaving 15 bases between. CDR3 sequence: CASRLSGGGTEAFF. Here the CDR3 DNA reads TGTGCCAGCAGACTAAGCGGGGGGGGCACTGAAGCTTTCTTT.

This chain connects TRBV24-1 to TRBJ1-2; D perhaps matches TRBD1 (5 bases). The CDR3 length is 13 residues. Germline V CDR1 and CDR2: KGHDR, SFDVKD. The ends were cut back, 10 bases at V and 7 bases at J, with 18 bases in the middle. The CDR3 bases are TGTGCCACTTCCCGGACGGACCAGGGTGGCTACACCTTC. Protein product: CATSRTDQGGYTF.

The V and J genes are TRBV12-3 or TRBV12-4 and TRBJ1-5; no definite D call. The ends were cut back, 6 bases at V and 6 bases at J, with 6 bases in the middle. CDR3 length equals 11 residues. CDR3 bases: TGTGCCAGCAGGCGAGTTCAGCCCCAGCATTTT. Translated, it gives CASRRVQPQHF.

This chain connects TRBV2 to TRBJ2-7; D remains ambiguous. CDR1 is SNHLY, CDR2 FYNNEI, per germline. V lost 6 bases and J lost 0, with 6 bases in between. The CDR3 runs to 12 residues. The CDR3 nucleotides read TGTGCCAGCAGGGCCGTCTCCTACGAGCAGTACTTC. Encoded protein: CASRAVSYEQYF.

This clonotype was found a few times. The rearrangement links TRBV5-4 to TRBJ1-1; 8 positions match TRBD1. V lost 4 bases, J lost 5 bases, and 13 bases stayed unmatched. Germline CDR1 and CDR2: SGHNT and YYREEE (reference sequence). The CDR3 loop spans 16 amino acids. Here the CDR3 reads CASSRRATGGWTEAFF. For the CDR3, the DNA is TGTGCCAGCAGCAGACGGGCAACAGGGGGATGGACTGAAGCTTTCTTT.

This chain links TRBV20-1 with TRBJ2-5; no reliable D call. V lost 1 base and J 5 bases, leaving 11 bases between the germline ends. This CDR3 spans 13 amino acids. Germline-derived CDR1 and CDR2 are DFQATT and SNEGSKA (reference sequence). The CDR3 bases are TGCAGTGCTAGAGTTGGGCAAACGGAGACCCAGTACTTC. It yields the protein CSARVGQTETQYF.

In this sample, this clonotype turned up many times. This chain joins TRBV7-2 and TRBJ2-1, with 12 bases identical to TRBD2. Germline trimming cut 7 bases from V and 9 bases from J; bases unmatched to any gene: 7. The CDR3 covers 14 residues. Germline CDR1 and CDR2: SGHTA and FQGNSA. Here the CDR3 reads CASNPSGGDTEQFF. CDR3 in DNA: TGTGCCAGCAACCCTAGCGGGGGGGATACTGAGCAGTTCTTC.

The CDR3: CSARDRRGWQPQHF. As DNA, the CDR3 is TGCAGTGCTAGAGATCGGAGGGGATGGCAGCCCCAGCATTTT. This chain uses TRBV20-1 with TRBJ1-5; D is perhaps TRBD1 (5 bases). This CDR3 contains 14 residues. V was shortened by 0 bases and J by 7 bases, with 13 bases between the two germline ends. Germline CDR1 DFQATT, CDR2 SNEGSKA (reference sequence).

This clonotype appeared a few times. The CDR3 sequence: CASSQTGGGEKLFF. The CDR3 DNA sequence: TGTGCCAGCAGTCAGACAGGGGGCGGTGAAAAACTGTTTTTT. J is TRBJ1-4 and V is TRBV12-3 or TRBV12-4; TRBD1 aligns across 10 bases. J was trimmed by 7 bases and V by 5 bases; bases with no gene match: 4. The CDR3 is 14 residues long.

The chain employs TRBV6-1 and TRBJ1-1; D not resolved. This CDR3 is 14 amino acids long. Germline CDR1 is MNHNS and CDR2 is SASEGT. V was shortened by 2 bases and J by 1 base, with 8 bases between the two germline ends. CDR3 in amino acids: CASSERPRNTEAFF. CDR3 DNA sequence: TGTGCCAGCAGTGAAAGGCCTCGGAACACTGAAGCTTTCTTT.

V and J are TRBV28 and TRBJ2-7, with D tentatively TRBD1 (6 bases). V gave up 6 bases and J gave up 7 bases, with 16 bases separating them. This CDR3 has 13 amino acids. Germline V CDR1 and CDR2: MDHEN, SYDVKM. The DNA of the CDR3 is TGTGCCAGCAGGCCAGGGGCCGGGTGGGAGCAGTACGTC. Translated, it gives CASRPGAGWEQYV.

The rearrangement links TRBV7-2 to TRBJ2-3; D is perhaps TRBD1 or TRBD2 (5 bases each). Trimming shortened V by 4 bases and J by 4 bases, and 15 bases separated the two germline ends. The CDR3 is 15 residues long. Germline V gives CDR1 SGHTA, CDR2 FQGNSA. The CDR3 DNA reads TGTGCCAGCAGCTCTCTGGTACGGGGCCCAGATACGCAGTATTTT. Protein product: CASSSLVRGPDTQYF.

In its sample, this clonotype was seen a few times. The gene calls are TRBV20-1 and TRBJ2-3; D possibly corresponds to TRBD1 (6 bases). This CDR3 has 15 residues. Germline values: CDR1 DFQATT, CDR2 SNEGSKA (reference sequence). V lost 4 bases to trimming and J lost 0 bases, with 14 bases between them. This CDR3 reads CSATAMTGSTDTQYF. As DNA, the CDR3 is TGCAGTGCTACCGCTATGACAGGTAGCACAGATACGCAGTATTTT.

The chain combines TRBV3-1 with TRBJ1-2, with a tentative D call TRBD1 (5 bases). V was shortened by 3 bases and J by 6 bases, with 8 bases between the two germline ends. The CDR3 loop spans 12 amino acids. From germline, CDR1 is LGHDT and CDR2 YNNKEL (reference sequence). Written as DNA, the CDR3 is TGTGCCAGCAGCCAGCAGGGAAATGGCTACACCTTC. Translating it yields CASSQQGNGYTF.

The CDR3 spells CSASSGDTLPANYGYTF. DNA for the CDR3: TGCAGTGCTAGTTCCGGGGACACCCTACCTGCTAACTATGGCTACACCTTC. The chain has TRBV20-1 and TRBJ1-2; a possible D gene is TRBD1 (6 bases). V was trimmed by 3 bases and J by 0 bases, leaving 20 bases between them. Germline V gene sequence: CDR1 DFQATT, CDR2 SNEGSKA (reference sequence). CDR3 length equals 17 residues.

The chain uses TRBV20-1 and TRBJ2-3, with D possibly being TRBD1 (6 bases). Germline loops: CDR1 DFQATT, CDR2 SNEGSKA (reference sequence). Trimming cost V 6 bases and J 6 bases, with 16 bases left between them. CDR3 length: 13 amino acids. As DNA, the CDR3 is TGCAGTGCCAGCTACTCGACAGGCGATACGCAGTATTTT. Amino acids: CSASYSTGDTQYF.

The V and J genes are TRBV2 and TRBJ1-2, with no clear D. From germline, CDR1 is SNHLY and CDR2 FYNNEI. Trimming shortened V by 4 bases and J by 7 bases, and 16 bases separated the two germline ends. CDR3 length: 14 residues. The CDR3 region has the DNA TGTGCCAGCAGTGCCCAGGACGGCCCAGGTGGCTACACCTTC. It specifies CASSAQDGPGGYTF.

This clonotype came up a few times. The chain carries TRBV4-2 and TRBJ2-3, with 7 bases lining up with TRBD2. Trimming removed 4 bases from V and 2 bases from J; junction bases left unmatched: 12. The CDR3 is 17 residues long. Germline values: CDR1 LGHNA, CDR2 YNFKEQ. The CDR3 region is CASSLRVGGGNTDTQYF. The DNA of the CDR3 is TGTGCCAGCAGCCTGCGCGTGGGGGGAGGGAACACAGATACGCAGTATTTT.

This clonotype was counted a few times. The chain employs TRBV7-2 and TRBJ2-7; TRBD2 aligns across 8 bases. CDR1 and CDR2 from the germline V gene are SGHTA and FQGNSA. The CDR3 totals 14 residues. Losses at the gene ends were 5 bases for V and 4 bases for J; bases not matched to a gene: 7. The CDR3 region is CASSGGAGEYEQYF. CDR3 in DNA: TGTGCCAGCAGCGGCGGAGCGGGGGAGTACGAGCAGTACTTC.

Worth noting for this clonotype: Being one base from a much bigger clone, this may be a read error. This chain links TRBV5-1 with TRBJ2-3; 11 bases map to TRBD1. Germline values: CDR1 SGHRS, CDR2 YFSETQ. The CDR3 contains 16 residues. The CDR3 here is CASSLWTGGNTDTKYF. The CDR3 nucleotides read TGCGCCAGCAGCTTGTGGACAGGGGGCAACACAGATACGAAGTATTTT.

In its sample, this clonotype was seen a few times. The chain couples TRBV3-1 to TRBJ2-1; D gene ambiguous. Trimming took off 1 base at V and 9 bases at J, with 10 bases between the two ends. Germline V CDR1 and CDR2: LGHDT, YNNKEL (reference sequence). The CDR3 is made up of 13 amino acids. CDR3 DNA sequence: TGTGCCAGCAGCCAAGCCTGGTGGGGTGAGCAGTTCTTC. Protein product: CASSQAWWGEQFF.

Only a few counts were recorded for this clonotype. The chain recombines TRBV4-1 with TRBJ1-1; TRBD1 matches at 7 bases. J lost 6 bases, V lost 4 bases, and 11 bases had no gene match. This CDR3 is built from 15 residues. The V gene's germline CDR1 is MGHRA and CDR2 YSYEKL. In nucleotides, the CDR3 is TGCGCCAGCAGCCGCCAGACAGGGAGAAGGGCTGAAGCTTTCTTT. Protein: CASSRQTGRRAEAFF.

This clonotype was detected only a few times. In nucleotides, the CDR3 is TGCGCCAGCAGCCTGGACGGATCTCCTAACTATGGCTACACCTTC. This encodes CASSLDGSPNYGYTF. The rearrangement uses TRBV5-1 and TRBJ1-2, with D hard to call. CDR3 length: 15 amino acids. V was trimmed by 4 bases and J by 0 bases, leaving 13 bases between them. From germline, CDR1 is SGHRS and CDR2 YFSETQ.

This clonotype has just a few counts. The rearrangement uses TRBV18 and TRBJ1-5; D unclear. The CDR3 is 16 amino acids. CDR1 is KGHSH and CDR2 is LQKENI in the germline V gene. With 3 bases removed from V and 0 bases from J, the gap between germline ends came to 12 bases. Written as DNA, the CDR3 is TGTGCCAGCTCACCGGGGATACGCTATAGCAATCAGCCCCAGCATTTT. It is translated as CASSPGIRYSNQPQHF.

CDR3 protein: CASSLPRSNTGELFF. Written as DNA, the CDR3 is TGCGCCAGCAGCTTGCCCCGTTCGAACACCGGGGAGCTGTTTTTT. The J gene is TRBJ2-2, the V gene TRBV5-1; no clear D gene. Germline CDR1 is SGHRS and CDR2 is YFSETQ. The CDR3 is made up of 15 amino acids. Trimming took 1 base from V and 0 from J, leaving 7 bases between them.

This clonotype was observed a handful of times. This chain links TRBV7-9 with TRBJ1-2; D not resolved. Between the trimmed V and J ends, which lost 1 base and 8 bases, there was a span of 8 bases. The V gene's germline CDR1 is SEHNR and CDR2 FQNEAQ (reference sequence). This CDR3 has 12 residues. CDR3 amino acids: CASSLELIGYTF. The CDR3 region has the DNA TGTGCCAGCAGCTTAGAGTTAATCGGCTACACCTTC.

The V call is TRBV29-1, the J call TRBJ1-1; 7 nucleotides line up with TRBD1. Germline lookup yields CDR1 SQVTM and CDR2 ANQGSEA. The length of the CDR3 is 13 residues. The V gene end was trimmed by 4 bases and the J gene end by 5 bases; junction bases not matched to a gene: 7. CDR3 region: CSVGARGRTEAFF. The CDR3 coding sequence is TGCAGCGTTGGGGCCAGGGGGAGAACTGAAGCTTTCTTT.

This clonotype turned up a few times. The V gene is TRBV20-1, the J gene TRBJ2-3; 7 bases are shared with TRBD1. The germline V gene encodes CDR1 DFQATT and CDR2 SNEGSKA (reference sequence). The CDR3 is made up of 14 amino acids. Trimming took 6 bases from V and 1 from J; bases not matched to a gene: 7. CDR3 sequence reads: CSAPDRDGTDTQYF. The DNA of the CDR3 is TGCAGTGCCCCAGACAGGGATGGCACAGATACGCAGTATTTT.